Shown below are 27 T cell receptor beta chains from a single sample sequenced in a study of type 1 regulatory T cells. One entry per CDR3 protein, called by TCRdb with MiXCR from the reads. This sample has over 55,000 distinct CDR3 sequences; approximately 47% occur once, and the top ten carry less than 2.5%. Which antigens these TCRs recognize remains unknown. The sequenced material came from cultured non-Tr1 T cells, either the whole culture or a sorted T cell fraction (not recorded which). The receptors stem from a human donor in good health.

This chain links TRBV6-5 with TRBJ1-5; tentatively, D is TRBD1 (5 bases). CDR3 length: 15 residues. The V end lost 6 bases, the J end lost 0 bases, and 12 bases lay between the germline ends. CDR1 is MNHEY and CDR2 is SVGAGI in the germline V gene. CDR3 sequence: CASRQWGDSNQPQHF. CDR3 bases: TGTGCCAGCAGACAATGGGGGGATAGCAATCAGCCCCAGCATTTT.

The CDR3 region is CSARYGLATRADTQYF. CDR3 DNA sequence: TGCAGTGCTAGATACGGACTAGCGACTAGGGCAGATACGCAGTATTTT. The chain combines TRBV20-1 with TRBJ2-3, with 9 nucleotides matching TRBD2. J lost 4 bases, V lost 2 bases, and 10 bases had no gene match. The germline V gene has CDR1 DFQATT and CDR2 SNEGSKA (reference sequence). This CDR3 contains 16 residues.

The CDR3 here is CASSEARSAGVETQYF. Here the CDR3 DNA reads TGTGCCAGCAGTGAAGCGCGGTCAGCGGGGGTAGAGACCCAGTACTTC. The chain has TRBV2 and TRBJ2-5, with TRBD2 matching over 8 bases. Germline V gene sequence: CDR1 SNHLY, CDR2 FYNNEI. The length of the CDR3 is 16 residues. V shed 0 bases, J shed 4 bases, and the junction held 7 bases outside the gene matches.

This chain uses TRBV20-1 with TRBJ1-2, with D possibly being TRBD1 (6 bases). V dropped 5 bases and J dropped 4 bases, with 11 bases sitting between them. CDR1 is DFQATT, CDR2 SNEGSKA, per germline (reference sequence). The CDR3 has 12 amino acids. In DNA, the CDR3 is TGCAGTGCTTGGACAGCGGGCTATGGCTACACCTTC. It codes for CSAWTAGYGYTF.

This sequence joins TRBV28 and TRBJ1-1; D remains ambiguous. The germline CDR1 and CDR2 sequences are MDHEN and SYDVKM. The CDR3 covers 14 residues. Deletions cut 4 bases from V and 1 base from J, with 10 bases between. The CDR3 loop is CASSSGGRNTEAFF. In nucleotides, the CDR3 is TGTGCCAGCAGTTCAGGAGGCAGGAACACTGAAGCTTTCTTT.

The genes are TRBV3-1 and TRBJ2-7, with TRBD1 as a possible D gene (5 bases). From germline, CDR1 is LGHDT and CDR2 YNNKEL (reference sequence). The V end was cut by 3 bases, the J end by 7 bases, with 19 bases between. The CDR3 runs to 15 residues. Here the CDR3 DNA reads TGTGCCAGCAGCCAGAGGCAGGCCTCTCAGGGAGAGCAGTACTTC. Translation gives CASSQRQASQGEQYF.

The chain uses TRBV20-1 and TRBJ2-1, with 7 bases fitting TRBD1. Germline V lookup: CDR1 DFQATT, CDR2 SNEGSKA (reference sequence). V lost 2 bases, J lost 6 bases, and 4 bases stayed unmatched. The CDR3 runs to 13 residues. CDR3 nucleotides: TGCAGTGCTAGACGGGGACAGACCAATGAGCAGTTCTTC. This codes for CSARRGQTNEQFF.

V gene TRBV20-1 combines with J gene TRBJ2-5; D could derive from TRBD1 or TRBD2 (5 bases each). The CDR3 extends over 13 amino acids. V gave up 2 bases and J gave up 1 base, with 8 bases separating them. The V gene's germline CDR1 is DFQATT and CDR2 SNEGSKA (reference sequence). Here the CDR3 reads CSARPGTQETQYF. The DNA of the CDR3 is TGCAGTGCTAGACCCGGGACCCAAGAGACCCAGTACTTC.

In regard to this clonotype: This sequence may be a read error, since a much larger clone differs from it by one base. The chain links TRBV28 to TRBJ2-3; D gene unclear. This CDR3 region has 14 residues. Germline-derived CDR1 and CDR2 are MDHEN and SYDVKM. CDR3 protein: CAISLMATTDTQYF. In nucleotides, the CDR3 is TGTGCCATCAGTTTAATGGCGACTACAGATACGCAGTATTTT.

The sample holds a few counts of this clonotype. The rearrangement links TRBV20-1 to TRBJ1-5; tentatively, D is TRBD1 (5 bases). Trimming removed 5 bases from V and 7 bases from J, with 15 bases in between. Germline V gene sequence: CDR1 DFQATT, CDR2 SNEGSKA (reference sequence). The CDR3 loop spans 13 amino acids. The CDR3 protein is CSASSGVNQPQHF. In DNA form, the CDR3 reads TGCAGTGCTTCGTCGGGGGTGAACCAGCCCCAGCATTTT.

This clonotype was counted only a few times. CDR3 region: CASSFRAGNEQYF. The CDR3, as DNA: TGTGCCAGCAGTTTTAGGGCAGGGAACGAGCAGTACTTC. The chain uses TRBV12-3 or TRBV12-4 and TRBJ2-7; D may be TRBD1 (5 bases). The CDR3 totals 13 residues. Trimming took off 3 bases at V and 5 bases at J, with 11 bases between the two ends.

The sample holds a few counts of this clonotype. V usage is TRBV5-1 and J usage is TRBJ2-3; D not certain. Trimming cost V 1 base and J 2 bases, with 2 bases left between them. Germline loops: CDR1 SGHRS, CDR2 YFSETQ. The CDR3 runs to 12 residues. CDR3 coding DNA: TGCGCCAGCAGCTTGCTCACAGATACGCAGTATTTT. It yields the protein CASSLLTDTQYF. The full variable domain, rest sourced from reference TRBV5-1 and TRBJ2-3, is KAGVTQTPRYLIKTRGQQVTLSCSPISGHRSVSWYQQTPGQGLQFLFEYFSETQRNKGNFPGRFSGRQFSNSRSEMNVSTLELGDSALYLCASSLLTDTQYFGPGTRLTVL.

The chain is built from TRBV20-1 and TRBJ1-6, with D uncertain. CDR3 length: 16 amino acids. The V and J ends lost 6 bases and 0 bases respectively, with 15 bases between them. CDR1 and CDR2 from the germline V gene are DFQATT and SNEGSKA (reference sequence). For the CDR3, the DNA is TGCAGTGCCGGAGATCTTGCTAGCTCCTATAATTCACCCCTCCACTTT. Its protein is CSAGDLASSYNSPLHF.

This chain uses TRBV6-6 with TRBJ1-2, with TRBD1 identical over 7 bases. The V and J ends lost 2 bases and 4 bases, in that order; junction bases with no gene match: 10. The CDR3 loop spans 16 amino acids. CDR1 and CDR2 (germline): MNHNY, SVGAGI (reference sequence). CDR3 sequence (DNA): TGTGCCAGCAGTTACGCCAAGACAGGGTTGGGCTATGGCTACACCTTC. As protein: CASSYAKTGLGYGYTF.

The genes are TRBV11-2 and TRBJ1-1; maybe TRBD1 (5 bases). CDR1 and CDR2 from the germline V gene are SGHAT and FQNNGV. Between the trimmed V and J ends, which lost 0 bases and 11 bases, there was a span of 10 bases. CDR3 length: 12 residues. The CDR3 sequence is CASSLEVGLAFF. The CDR3 coding sequence is TGTGCCAGCAGCTTAGAGGTGGGGCTCGCTTTCTTT.

The rearrangement uses TRBV18 and TRBJ1-1; no firm D call. The germline gives CDR1 KGHSH, CDR2 LQKENI. Trimming removed 3 bases from V and 10 bases from J, with 18 bases in between. CDR3 size: 14 residues. CDR3 DNA: TGTGCCAGCTCACCCTCCTCCACATCCTGGTCAGCTTTCTTT. Its translation: CASSPSSTSWSAFF.

This clonotype was found a few times. The CDR3 loop reads CASSAGSPEGELFF. The CDR3 region has the DNA TGCGCCAGCAGCGCCGGGTCCCCCGAGGGGGAGCTGTTTTTT. The J gene is TRBJ2-2, the V gene TRBV5-1, with unresolved D. Germline-derived CDR1 and CDR2 are SGHRS and YFSETQ. The CDR3 is made up of 14 amino acids. Trimming removed 4 bases at V and 8 bases at J, with 15 bases between.

V is TRBV7-2 and J is TRBJ1-1, with D unclear. Germline V gene lookup returns CDR1 SGHTA and CDR2 FQGNSA. The CDR3 consists of 13 residues. V shed 3 bases and J shed 1 base, with 6 bases lying between them. The chain's CDR3 is CASSFIWNTEAFF. CDR3 sequence (DNA): TGTGCCAGCAGCTTCATCTGGAACACTGAAGCTTTCTTT. Full variable domain (rest looked up from reference TRBV7-2 and TRBJ1-1): GAGVSQSPSNKVTEKGKDVELRCDPISGHTALYWYRQSLGQGLEFLIYFQGNSAPDKSGLPSDRFSAERTGGSVSTLTIQRTQQEDSAVYLCASSFIWNTEAFFGQGTRLTVV.

This chain connects TRBV7-9 to TRBJ2-7, with unresolved D. Germline CDR1 reads SEHNR; CDR2 reads FQNEAQ (reference sequence). Trimming took 3 bases from V and 1 from J, leaving 7 bases between them. The CDR3 runs 13 residues. CDR3 coding DNA: TGTGCCAGCAGCTTTGACGGATCCTACGAGCAGTACTTC. It specifies CASSFDGSYEQYF.

The rearrangement joins TRBV15 to TRBJ2-7; D is perhaps TRBD1 (6 bases). V lost 1 base and J 3 bases, leaving 13 bases between the germline ends. The length of the CDR3 is 15 residues. Per germline, CDR1 LNHNV and CDR2 YYDKDF (reference sequence). Here the CDR3 DNA reads TGTGCCACCAGCAGAGTGATTACAGGGAGCTACGAGCAGTACTTC. Its protein product is CATSRVITGSYEQYF.

About this clonotype itself: An end of the junction differs from the germline gene, which may be a read error. The CDR3 bases are TGCGCCAGCAGCTTGGTTCCAGGGCATTCTGGAAACACCATGTATTTT. This translates into CASSLVPGHSGNTMYF. The genes are TRBV5-1 and TRBJ1-3; a weak D match, TRBD1 (5 bases). Germline loops: CDR1 SGHRS, CDR2 YFSETQ. The CDR3 covers 16 residues.

The genes are TRBV27 and TRBJ1-6; the match to TRBD1 covers 12 bases. The V gene's germline CDR1 is MNHEY and CDR2 SMNVEV (reference sequence). This CDR3 has 17 residues. V trimming: 8 bases; J trimming: 10 bases; junction bases outside the gene matches: 15. CDR3 in amino acids: CASGQPGTGGRGSPLHF. In DNA, the CDR3 is TGTGCCAGCGGTCAACCCGGGACAGGGGGCCGGGGGTCACCCCTCCACTTT.

In the case of this clonotype: Since a much larger clone is just one base distant, this may be a read error. The V gene is TRBV7-3, the J gene TRBJ2-3; 9 bases align to TRBD2. This CDR3 is built from 15 residues. V lost 4 bases, J lost 4 bases, and 6 bases stayed unmatched. The germline CDR1 and CDR2 sequences are SGHTA and FQGTGA. The CDR3 DNA reads TGTGCCAGCAGCTCGCGGGGGGGCATCTCAGATACGCAGTATTTT. This gives the protein CASSSRGGISDTQYF.

This clonotype was seen a few times. At one end the junction does not follow the germline gene, possibly because of a read error. CDR3 DNA: TGTGCCAGCACTCAACAGGGGGGTCTCCAAGGGACCCAGTACTTC. As protein: CASTQQGGLQGTQYF. This rearrangement joins TRBV2 to TRBJ2-5; 8 positions agree with TRBD1. Looked up from germline, CDR1 is SNHLY and CDR2 is FYNNEI. This CDR3 spans 15 amino acids.

The chain uses TRBV27 and TRBJ2-1; TRBD2 aligns across 16 bases. Germline V CDR1 and CDR2: MNHEY, SMNVEV (reference sequence). The CDR3 is 20 residues long. Unmatched junction bases numbered 13, after V lost 5 bases and J lost 3 bases. In DNA form, the CDR3 reads TGTGCCAGCAGTCCAGGGACCGAGGGACTAGCGGGGGGGAGCTACAATGAGCAGTTCTTC. It specifies CASSPGTEGLAGGSYNEQFF.

A few counts support this clonotype. The V and J genes are TRBV7-9 and TRBJ2-2, with 8 bases identical to TRBD1. This CDR3 spans 15 amino acids. Germline lookup yields CDR1 SEHNR and CDR2 FQNEAQ (reference sequence). The ends lost 3 bases at V and 6 bases at J; junction bases unmatched: 6. In DNA, the CDR3 is TGTGCCAGCAGCTTTGGACAGGGTATTCCCGGGGAGCTGTTTTTT. Amino acid sequence: CASSFGQGIPGELFF.

The count of this clonotype is one. This chain connects TRBV5-1 to TRBJ2-1; perhaps TRBD2 as D (6 bases). V was trimmed by 2 bases and J by 0 bases, leaving 12 bases between them. Germline loops: CDR1 SGHRS, CDR2 YFSETQ. The CDR3 extends over 16 amino acids. The CDR3 region has the DNA TGCGCCAGCAGCTTTGGAGGGAGCAACTCCTACAATGAGCAGTTCTTC. This encodes CASSFGGSNSYNEQFF.